The 14 T cell receptor beta chains given below trace back to one sample, sequenced in a study of early T cells in non-severe SARS-CoV-2 infection (dated by TCRdb to the early 2020s). The method was 5' RACE. For sequencing, a NextSeq 500 was employed. TCRdb trimmed public reads at Q25 via fastp, called clones via MiXCR and kept in-frame beta chains. A single entry per CDR3 protein holds the most common genes and DNA from its merged rows. Here the sample has around 50,000 distinct CDR3 sequences; 3.5% to 4.5% occur a single time. The ten largest make up roughly 6% of the sample. Sequencing was performed on whole blood. The receptors here all came from an adult who was a healthcare worker with PCR-confirmed SARS-CoV-2 infection or an uninfected control (not recorded which).

This clonotype has just a few counts. This chain uses TRBV2 with TRBJ1-2, with 10 nucleotides matching TRBD1. The CDR3 extends over 12 amino acids. Trimming took 7 bases from V and 7 from J; bases not matched to a gene: 3. Germline CDR1 and CDR2: SNHLY and FYNNEI. This CDR3 reads CASTGTGAGYTF. The CDR3 DNA reads TGTGCCAGCACGGGGACAGGGGCTGGCTACACCTTC.

There are many counts of this clonotype. This rearrangement joins TRBV6-1 to TRBJ1-4, with D possibly being TRBD1 (6 bases). This CDR3 is built from 17 residues. Germline V gene lookup returns CDR1 MNHNS and CDR2 SASEGT. Trimming took 8 bases from V and 6 from J, leaving 25 bases between them. CDR3 amino acids: CASYDTRSGAFDEKLFF. DNA for the CDR3: TGTGCCAGCTATGATACCCGTTCGGGGGCTTTTGATGAAAAACTGTTTTTT.

In this sample, this clonotype turned up a few times. The chain employs TRBV20-1 and TRBJ1-1, with TRBD1 matching over 8 bases. The V segment lost 5 bases and the J segment 1 base; nucleotides outside the gene matches: 6. This CDR3 is built from 14 residues. CDR1 and CDR2 (germline): DFQATT, SNEGSKA (reference sequence). The CDR3: CSAYRDRTNTEAFF. The CDR3 coding sequence is TGCAGTGCTTACCGGGACAGGACGAACACTGAAGCTTTCTTT.

In its sample, this clonotype was seen many times. The V call is TRBV6-2 or TRBV6-3, the J call TRBJ2-1; D remains ambiguous. Trimming shortened V by 2 bases and J by 1 base, and 9 bases separated the two germline ends. Germline CDR1 and CDR2: MNHEY and SVGEGT. The CDR3 has 15 residues. The CDR3 DNA follows: TGTGCCAGCAGTTACGACCGTCAGTCCTACAATGAGCAGTTCTTC. Translation: CASSYDRQSYNEQFF.

V gene TRBV5-1 combines with J gene TRBJ2-3, with 8 bases lining up with TRBD2. Germline values: CDR1 SGHRS, CDR2 YFSETQ. The V segment lost 1 base and the J segment 0 bases; nucleotides outside the gene matches: 7. The CDR3 is 17 amino acids. CDR3 protein: CASSLFPSGPSTDTQYF. As DNA, the CDR3 is TGCGCCAGCAGCTTGTTTCCTAGCGGGCCGAGCACAGATACGCAGTATTTT.

V and J are TRBV10-3 and TRBJ1-4; D is unresolved. Germline V gene sequence: CDR1 ENHRY, CDR2 SYGVKD. This CDR3 is built from 12 residues. V was pared by 3 bases and J by 6 bases, with 5 bases between. CDR3 sequence reads: CAISDKDEKLFF. DNA for the CDR3: TGTGCCATCAGTGATAAGGATGAAAAACTGTTTTTT.

This clonotype has ten or more counts. The V and J genes are TRBV7-9 and TRBJ2-3; D assignment may be TRBD1 or TRBD2 (5 bases each). With 7 bases removed from V and 4 bases from J, the gap between germline ends came to 21 bases. This CDR3 contains 16 residues. Per germline, CDR1 SEHNR and CDR2 FQNEAQ (reference sequence). CDR3 bases: TGTGCCAGCAACCGGAGGTCGGGACGAGGCGCAGATACGCAGTATTTT. Amino acids: CASNRRSGRGADTQYF.

A few counts support this clonotype. The J gene is TRBJ1-6, the V gene TRBV27, with D perhaps matching TRBD1 (5 bases). Per germline, CDR1 MNHEY and CDR2 SMNVEV (reference sequence). V lost 1 base and J 7 bases, leaving 11 bases between the germline ends. The CDR3 has 15 residues. Here the CDR3 DNA reads TGTGCCAGCAGTTTATTTAGGGGATTAAATTCACCCCTCCACTTT. Amino acid sequence: CASSLFRGLNSPLHF.

This clonotype has more than one count but fewer than ten. This rearrangement joins TRBV20-1 to TRBJ2-7; 10 bases match TRBD2. The germline CDR1 and CDR2 sequences are DFQATT and SNEGSKA (reference sequence). With V trimmed by 0 bases and J by 7 bases, 12 bases remained unmatched. The CDR3 is 16 amino acids. For the CDR3, the DNA is TGCAGTGCTAGAGATGCCTGGGGGACTAGCGTTCGGGAGCAGTACTTC. This translates into CSARDAWGTSVREQYF.

This clonotype was detected ten times or more. This chain links TRBV2 with TRBJ2-1; 9 positions agree with TRBD2. This CDR3 has 13 amino acids. The J segment lost 15 bases and the V segment lost 2 bases, leaving 8 bases of the junction unmatched. CDR1 is SNHLY, CDR2 FYNNEI, per germline. The CDR3: CASSESSSGNPFF. The CDR3 DNA sequence: TGTGCCAGCAGTGAATCGTCTAGCGGGAACCCGTTCTTC.

This clonotype was recorded many times. The V gene is TRBV7-8, the J gene TRBJ1-2; 7 nucleotides line up with TRBD1. In germline, CDR1 is SGHVS, CDR2 FQNEAQ. J lost 8 bases, V lost 5 bases, and 17 bases had no gene match. The CDR3 length is 16 residues. The CDR3 region is CASSLLYDRELHGYTF. In nucleotides, the CDR3 is TGTGCCAGCAGCCTACTATATGACAGGGAGCTACACGGCTACACCTTC. Filled out from reference TRBV7-8 and TRBJ1-2, the complete variable domain reads GAGVSQSPRYKVAKRGQDVALRCDPISGHVSLFWYQQALGQGPEFLTYFQNEAQLDKSGLPSDRFFAERPEGSVSTLKIQRTQQEDSAVYLCASSLLYDRELHGYTFGSGTRLTVV.

This clonotype was counted many times. This sequence joins TRBV5-1 and TRBJ2-1; no clear D. Germline CDR1 and CDR2: SGHRS and YFSETQ. Trimming took 3 bases from V and 5 from J, leaving 9 bases between them. The length of the CDR3 is 13 residues. DNA for the CDR3: TGCGCCAGCAGCTATGGATTAGACAATGAGCAGTTCTTC. Translating it yields CASSYGLDNEQFF.

This clonotype was seen at least ten times. This chain uses TRBV3-1 with TRBJ1-1; D may be TRBD1 (5 bases). CDR3 length: 14 residues. CDR1 LGHDT and CDR2 YNNKEL come from the germline V gene (reference sequence). V was pared by 1 base and J by 3 bases, with 9 bases between. The CDR3 loop reads CASSQVTGDTEAFF. CDR3 coding DNA: TGTGCCAGCAGCCAAGTGACGGGGGACACTGAAGCTTTCTTT.

This clonotype was picked up many times. The genes are TRBV4-1 and TRBJ1-5; D is perhaps TRBD1 (6 bases). Germline CDR1 reads MGHRA; CDR2 reads YSYEKL. The CDR3 consists of 14 residues. V lost 3 bases, J lost 7 bases, and 13 bases lay in between. The CDR3 protein is CASSQASGHQPQHF. In DNA form, the CDR3 reads TGCGCCAGCAGCCAGGCCTCGGGACACCAGCCCCAGCATTTT.